This T cell receptor beta chain appears in the sequencing data of a study of T cell changes during pregnancy in multiple sclerosis. Between the trimmed V and J ends, which lost 2 bases and 6 bases, there was a span of 15 bases. The length of the CDR3 is 15 residues. Germline values: CDR1 SGHTA, CDR2 FQGTGA. Repertoires were generated with immunoSEQ multiplex PCR, while TCRdb's copy carries only in-frame clones and drops some. The table lists under 55,000 clones, 92% of them singletons. This clonotype was sampled from a female donor with multiple sclerosis, enrolled in a pregnancy study. The chain employs TRBV7-3 and TRBJ2-3, with a weak D call TRBD2 (6 bases). The sample in question was CD4+ T cells from peripheral blood mononuclear cells, obtained in the third trimester of pregnancy. CDR3 DNA sequence: TGTGCCAGCAGCTTATTCGGGCTAGCGATCGATACGCAGTATTTT. Protein product: CASSLFGLAIDTQYF.